The clone carrying this TCR beta chain was counted at least ten times. Its antigen remains unknown. This sample is drawn from a study of CD8+ T cells in alopecia areata. Findings of the study overall: In blood and scalp, many expanded lesional clones persisted during tofacitinib. Scalp samples also contribute reads from the resident alphabeta T cells found in normal skin.

Extracted from the samples, RNA was reverse transcribed into cDNA to serve as the sequencing template. TCRdb keeps only in-frame clones here, not all; method: immunoSEQ multiplex PCR. The table has roughly 200,000 clones, 40% to 65% seen once. The treatment is: oral pan-JAK inhibitor, 5-10 mg twice daily. The receptor was isolated from a human donor with alopecia areata. This sample comprised CD8+ T cells sorted from blood, obtained at week 24, from a patient treated with tofacitinib.

CDR3 in amino acids: CAIRAGNSPLHF. CDR3 DNA: TGTGCCATAAGGGCGGGTAATTCACCCCTCCACTTT. The chain joins TRBV27 to TRBJ1-6; D call uncertain. Germline lookup yields CDR1 MNHEY and CDR2 SMNVEV (reference sequence). V lost 10 bases to trimming and J lost 6 bases, with 10 bases between them. The CDR3 length is 12 residues.